The 11 T cell receptor beta chains presented below share a single source sample, sequenced in a study of blood T cells in healthy people across ages. A second roughly 7 to 11 cycle PCR used barcoded and J-beta primers. MiXCR, applied by TCRdb to the 5' RACE reads, yields one record per CDR3 protein. The profile shows some 700,000 distinct CDR3 sequences, about a fifth of them singletons. Sequenced input: blood. The receptors shown here come from a man aged 65-85 years in good health.

This chain connects TRBV2 to TRBJ1-2, with 9 nucleotides matching TRBD1. Losses at the gene ends were 1 base for V and 5 bases for J; bases not matched to a gene: 5. Germline CDR1 is SNHLY and CDR2 is FYNNEI. The CDR3 has 15 residues. The CDR3 spells CASSEVSGTGYGYTF. DNA for the CDR3: TGTGCCAGCAGTGAAGTCTCCGGGACAGGGTATGGCTACACCTTC.

This chain uses TRBV6-5 with TRBJ2-1; 14 bases are a match to TRBD2. The CDR3 covers 17 residues. The V gene's germline CDR1 is MNHEY and CDR2 SVGAGI. The V gene end was trimmed by 5 bases and the J gene end by 9 bases; junction bases not matched to a gene: 12. The CDR3 sequence is CASSTAQTSGGGREQFF. The CDR3 region has the DNA TGTGCCAGCAGTACTGCCCAGACTAGCGGGGGGGGACGTGAGCAGTTCTTC.

V usage is TRBV20-1 and J usage is TRBJ2-1; D is unclear. Trimming took off 3 bases at V and 9 bases at J, with 15 bases between the two ends. This CDR3 comprises 13 residues. Germline V gene lookup returns CDR1 DFQATT and CDR2 SNEGSKA (reference sequence). The CDR3 is CSARAATKGEQFF. CDR3 nucleotides: TGCAGTGCTAGGGCGGCCACAAAGGGTGAGCAGTTCTTC.

This chain connects TRBV7-3 to TRBJ2-3; 10 bases map to TRBD2. The V gene's germline CDR1 is SGHTA and CDR2 FQGTGA. The V gene end was trimmed by 2 bases and the J gene end by 0 bases; junction bases not matched to a gene: 5. This CDR3 is 17 amino acids long. CDR3 region: CASSLLTSGVSTDTQYF. The CDR3 DNA reads as TGTGCCAGCAGCTTATTAACTAGCGGGGTGAGCACAGATACGCAGTATTTT. The full variable domain, completed using reference TRBV7-3 and TRBJ2-3, is GAGVSQTPSNKVTEKGKYVELRCDPISGHTALYWYRQSLGQGPEFLIYFQGTGAADDSGLPNDRFFAVRPEGSVSTLKIQRTERGDSAVYLCASSLLTSGVSTDTQYFGPGTRLTVL.

V and J are TRBV2 and TRBJ2-1; D gene ambiguous. Germline V gene data show CDR1 as SNHLY and CDR2 as FYNNEI. V was shortened by 2 bases and J by 7 bases, with 12 bases between the two germline ends. This CDR3 contains 14 residues. The chain's CDR3 is CASSEPVSANEQFF. CDR3 in DNA: TGTGCCAGCAGTGAACCAGTATCGGCTAATGAGCAGTTCTTC.

V and J are TRBV7-6 and TRBJ2-3, with 11 bases fitting TRBD2. The V segment lost 5 bases and the J segment 0 bases; nucleotides outside the gene matches: 10. The length of the CDR3 is 18 residues. Germline CDR1 SGHVS, CDR2 FNYEAQ. Here the CDR3 DNA reads TGTGCCAGCAGCACACCGACTAGCGGGGCTACTAGCACAGATACGCAGTATTTT. Translated: CASSTPTSGATSTDTQYF.

This clonotype was counted only a few times. The chain couples TRBV4-2 to TRBJ2-7, with D possibly TRBD2 on 6 matching bases. Trimming took off 4 bases at V and 5 bases at J, with 24 bases between the two ends. This CDR3 contains 17 residues. CDR1 and CDR2 (germline): LGHNA, YNFKEQ. The CDR3 sequence: CASSPRKVSGRSDEQYF. The CDR3 bases are TGTGCCAGCAGCCCTAGAAAGGTATCAGGGAGGTCGGACGAGCAGTACTTC.

This clonotype has ten or more counts. The V and J genes are TRBV9 and TRBJ2-7; TRBD2 agrees at 8 bases. The V segment lost 1 base and the J segment 3 bases; nucleotides outside the gene matches: 9. The CDR3 runs 16 residues. Per the germline V gene, CDR1 is SGDLS and CDR2 is YYNGEE. CDR3 nucleotide sequence: TGTGCCAGCAGCGTAAGGAGCGGGGGTATCGTCTACGAGCAGTACTTC. This gives the protein CASSVRSGGIVYEQYF. The full variable domain, completed using reference TRBV9 and TRBJ2-7, is DSGVTQTPKHLITATGQRVTLRCSPRSGDLSVYWYQQSLDQGLQFLIQYYNGEERAKGNILERFSAQQFPDLHSELNLSSLELGDSALYFCASSVRSGGIVYEQYFGPGTRLTVT.

This clonotype was counted at least ten times. The V call is TRBV28, the J call TRBJ1-3, with D possibly being TRBD1 (5 bases). V lost 2 bases to trimming and J lost 8 bases, with 10 bases between them. This CDR3 is 13 amino acids long. Germline assignment: CDR1 MDHEN and CDR2 SYDVKM. CDR3 DNA sequence: TGTGCCAGCAGTTTACAGGGACCGGACACCATATATTTT. This gives the protein CASSLQGPDTIYF.

With regard to this clonotype: The conserved closing phenylalanine or tryptophan is absent in this CDR3, likely reflecting a read error. This rearrangement joins TRBV12-3 or TRBV12-4 to TRBJ1-2; TRBD1 agrees at 12 bases. CDR3 length: 14 residues. J gave up 7 bases and V 5 bases, and 5 bases lay outside the gene matches. In DNA, the CDR3 is TGTGCCAGCAGTCCGGGACAGGGGGCGAGTGGCTACACCCTC. This codes for CASSPGQGASGYTL.

This clonotype was counted a few times. The rearrangement links TRBV5-1 to TRBJ1-1; tentative D call: TRBD1 (5 bases). V was shortened by 0 bases and J by 8 bases, with 11 bases between the two germline ends. This CDR3 has 13 residues. CDR1 is SGHRS and CDR2 is YFSETQ in the germline V gene. In DNA form, the CDR3 reads TGCGCCAGCAGCTTGGTAGGGGCACCCGAAGCTTTCTTT. Its translation is CASSLVGAPEAFF.